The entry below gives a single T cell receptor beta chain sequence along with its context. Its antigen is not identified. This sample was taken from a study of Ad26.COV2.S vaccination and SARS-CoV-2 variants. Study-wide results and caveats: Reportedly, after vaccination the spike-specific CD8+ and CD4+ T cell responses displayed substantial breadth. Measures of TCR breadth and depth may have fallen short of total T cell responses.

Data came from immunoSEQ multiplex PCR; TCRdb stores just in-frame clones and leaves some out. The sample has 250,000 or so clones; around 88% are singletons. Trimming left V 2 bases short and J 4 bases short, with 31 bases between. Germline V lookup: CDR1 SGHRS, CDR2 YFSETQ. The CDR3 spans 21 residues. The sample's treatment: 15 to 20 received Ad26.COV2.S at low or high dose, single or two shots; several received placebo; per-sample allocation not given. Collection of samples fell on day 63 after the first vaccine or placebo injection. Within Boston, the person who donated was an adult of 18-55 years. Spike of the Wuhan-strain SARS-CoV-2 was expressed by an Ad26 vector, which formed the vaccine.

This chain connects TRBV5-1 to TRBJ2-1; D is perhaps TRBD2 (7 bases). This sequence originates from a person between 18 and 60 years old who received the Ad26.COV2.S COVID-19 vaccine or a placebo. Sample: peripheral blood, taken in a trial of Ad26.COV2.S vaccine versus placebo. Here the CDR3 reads CASSFLNARGPRPLPYNEQFF. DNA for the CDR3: TGCGCCAGCAGCTTCTTAAATGCGCGGGGGCCCAGGCCCCTCCCATACAATGAGCAGTTCTTC.